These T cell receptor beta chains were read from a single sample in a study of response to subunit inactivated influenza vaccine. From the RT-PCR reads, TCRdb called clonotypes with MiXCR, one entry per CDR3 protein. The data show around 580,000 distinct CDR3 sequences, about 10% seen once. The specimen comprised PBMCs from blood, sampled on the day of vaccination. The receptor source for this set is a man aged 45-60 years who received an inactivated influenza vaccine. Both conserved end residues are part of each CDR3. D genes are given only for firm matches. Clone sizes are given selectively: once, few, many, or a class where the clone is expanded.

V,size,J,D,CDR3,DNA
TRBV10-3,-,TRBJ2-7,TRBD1,CAISESGQGVYEQYF,TGTGCCATCAGTGAGTCCGGACAGGGGGTCTACGAGCAGTACTTC
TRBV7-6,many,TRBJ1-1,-,CASSPTVQNTEAFF,TGTGCCAGCAGTCCGACAGTACAGAACACTGAAGCTTTCTTT
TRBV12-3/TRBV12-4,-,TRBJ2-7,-,CASRDGTGEQYF,TGTGCCAGCAGGGACGGGACGGGGGAGCAGTACTTC
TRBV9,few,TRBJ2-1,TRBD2,CASSARDYLYNEQFF,TGTGCCAGCAGCGCGAGGGACTATCTTTACAATGAGCAGTTCTTC
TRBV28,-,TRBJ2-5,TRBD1,CASSDRAAQYF,TGTGCCAGCAGCGACAGGGCGGCCCAGTACTTC
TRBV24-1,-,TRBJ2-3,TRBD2,CATSDTSGGPSDTQYF,TGTGCCACCAGTGATACGTCGGGGGGGCCATCAGATACGCAGTATTTT
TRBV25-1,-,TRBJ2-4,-,CASSVQGGPKNIQYF,TGTGCCAGTAGTGTTCAGGGTGGTCCCAAAAACATTCAGTACTTC
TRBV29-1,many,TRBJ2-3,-,CSVAPLDTQYF,TGCAGCGTTGCCCCGTTGGATACGCAGTATTTT
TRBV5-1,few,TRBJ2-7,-,CASSLSAGRYEQYF,TGCGCCAGCAGCTTGTCCGCAGGGCGCTACGAGCAGTACTTC
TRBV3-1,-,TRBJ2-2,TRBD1,CASTKELTGASTGELFF,TGTGCCAGCACCAAAGAGTTGACAGGGGCCTCCACCGGGGAGCTGTTTTTT
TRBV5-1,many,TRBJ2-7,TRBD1,CASSLTGGNYEQYF,TGCGCCAGCAGCTTAACAGGGGGCAACTACGAGCAGTACTTC
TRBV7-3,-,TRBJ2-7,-,CASSQDLASNEQYF,TGTGCCAGCAGCCAAGACCTAGCTTCCAACGAGCAGTACTTC
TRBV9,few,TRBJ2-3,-,CASSREAVRYTDTQYF,TGTGCCAGCAGCAGGGAGGCGGTCCGATACACAGATACGCAGTATTTT
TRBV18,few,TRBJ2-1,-,CASKLGGGSYNEQFF,TGTGCCAGCAAACTAGGGGGGGGCTCCTACAATGAGCAGTTCTTC
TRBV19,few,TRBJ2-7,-,CASSIDRVADTYEQYF,TGTGCCAGTAGTATAGATCGTGTCGCTGATACCTACGAGCAGTACTTC
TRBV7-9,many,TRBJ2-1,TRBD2,CASSPRGLAGPYNEQFF,TGTGCCAGCAGCCCCAGGGGACTAGCGGGGCCCTACAATGAGCAGTTCTTC
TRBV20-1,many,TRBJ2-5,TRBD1,CSAVGTVETQYF,TGCAGTGCCGTCGGGACAGTTGAGACCCAGTACTTC
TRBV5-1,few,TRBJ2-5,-,CASSFSGRRQETQYF,TGCGCCAGCAGCTTTTCCGGACGAAGACAAGAGACCCAGTACTTC
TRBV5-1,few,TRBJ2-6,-,CATSLESGANVLTF,TGCGCCACCTCCTTGGAGTCTGGGGCCAACGTCCTGACTTTC
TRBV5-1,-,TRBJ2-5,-,CASSLHVAMGETQYF,TGCGCCAGCAGCTTGCATGTGGCAATGGGAGAGACCCAGTACTTC
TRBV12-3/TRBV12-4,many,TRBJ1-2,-,CASSGGAGSYGYTF,TGTGCCAGCAGCGGTGGAGCAGGGTCCTATGGCTACACCTTC
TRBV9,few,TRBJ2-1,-,CASSESQEDEQFF,TGTGCCAGCAGCGAGTCACAGGAGGATGAGCAGTTCTTC
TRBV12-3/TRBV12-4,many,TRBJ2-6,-,CASRLQHSGANVLTF,TGTGCCAGCAGGCTACAGCACTCTGGGGCCAACGTCCTGACTTTC
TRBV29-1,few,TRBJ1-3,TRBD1,CSVVIQGAGGNTIYF,TGCAGCGTTGTTATTCAGGGGGCAGGTGGAAACACCATATATTTT
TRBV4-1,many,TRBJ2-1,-,CASSQGRTLAYNEQFF,TGCGCCAGCAGCCAAGGACGGACTCTGGCCTACAATGAGCAGTTCTTC
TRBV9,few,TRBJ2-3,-,CASSVGVSSTDTQYF,TGTGCCAGCAGCGTAGGGGTCTCTAGCACAGATACGCAGTATTTT
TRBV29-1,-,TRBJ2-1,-,CSVDGWGDYNEQFF,TGCAGCGTCGACGGATGGGGGGACTACAATGAGCAGTTCTTC
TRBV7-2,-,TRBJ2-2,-,CASSSASAYTGELFF,TGTGCCAGCAGCTCAGCTAGCGCCTACACCGGGGAGCTGTTTTTT
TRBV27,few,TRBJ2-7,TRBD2,CASSLSISGEPYEQYF,TGTGCCAGCAGTTTATCCATTAGCGGGGAACCGTACGAGCAGTACTTC
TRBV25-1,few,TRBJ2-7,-,CASSGGQRYYEQYF,TGTGCCAGCAGTGGGGGACAACGTTACTACGAGCAGTACTTC
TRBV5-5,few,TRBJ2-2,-,CASSLRPNSGELFF,TGTGCCAGCAGCTTGAGGCCAAACTCCGGGGAGCTGTTTTTT
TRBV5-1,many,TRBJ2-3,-,CASSQQVTDTQYF,TGCGCCAGCAGCCAACAGGTAACAGATACGCAGTATTTT
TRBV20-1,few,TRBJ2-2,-,CSATSSGTNTGELFF,TGCAGTGCTACCTCGAGCGGAACGAACACCGGGGAGCTGTTTTTT
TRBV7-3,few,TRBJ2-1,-,CASSPGHTGEQFF,TGTGCCAGCAGCCCGGGACATACGGGGGAGCAGTTCTTC
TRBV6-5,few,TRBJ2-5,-,CASSYGYSAETQYF,TGTGCCAGCAGTTACGGCTATTCCGCAGAGACCCAGTACTTC
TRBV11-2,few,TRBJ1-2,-,CASSLERLGYGYTF,TGTGCCAGCAGCTTAGAACGGCTTGGCTATGGCTACACCTTC
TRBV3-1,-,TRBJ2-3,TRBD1,CASSPSPGQGDSSTDTQYF,TGTGCCAGCAGCCCCTCGCCTGGACAGGGGGATTCTAGCACAGATACGCAGTATTTT
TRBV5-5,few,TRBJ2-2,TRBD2,CASSLAGGSQTGELFF,TGTGCCAGCAGCTTGGCGGGCGGGAGCCAAACCGGGGAGCTGTTTTTT
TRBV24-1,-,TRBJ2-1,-,CATSDTTRGAGTRGEQFF,TGTGCCACCAGTGATACAACGCGGGGAGCGGGGACAAGGGGTGAGCAGTTCTTC
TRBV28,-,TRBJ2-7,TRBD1,CASRMTGQAYEQYF,TGTGCCAGCAGAATGACAGGGCAGGCCTACGAGCAGTACTTC
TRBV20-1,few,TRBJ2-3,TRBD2,CSAAKVAGGLSTDTQYF,TGCAGTGCTGCGAAGGTAGCGGGGGGGCTGAGCACAGATACGCAGTATTTT
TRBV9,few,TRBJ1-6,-,CASSVEGFSPPLHF,TGTGCCAGCAGCGTAGAGGGGTTTAGTCCACCCCTCCACTTT
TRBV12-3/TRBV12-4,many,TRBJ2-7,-,CASSLGTEPYEQYF,TGTGCCAGCAGTTTGGGGACGGAACCATACGAGCAGTACTTC
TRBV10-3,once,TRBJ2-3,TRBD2,CAISFRASGGTDTQYF,TGTGCCATCAGTTTTAGGGCTAGCGGGGGCACAGATACGCAGTATTTT
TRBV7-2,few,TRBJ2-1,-,CASSTSPLVGYNEQFF,TGTGCCAGCAGCACTAGCCCCCTGGTTGGGTACAATGAGCAGTTCTTC
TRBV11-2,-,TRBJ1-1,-,CASSFTETEAFF,TGTGCCAGCAGCTTTACGGAGACTGAAGCTTTCTTT
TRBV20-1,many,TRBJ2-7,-,CSPGPWTYEQYF,TGCTCTCCGGGACCATGGACCTACGAGCAGTACTTC
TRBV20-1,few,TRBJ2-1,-,CSARAKGTSYNEQFF,TGCAGTGCTAGAGCCAAGGGGACTTCCTACAATGAGCAGTTCTTC
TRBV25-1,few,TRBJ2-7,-,CASSALDEQYF,TGTGCCAGCAGTGCTTTGGACGAGCAGTACTTC
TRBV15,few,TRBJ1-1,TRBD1,CATSTKRQGRAFF,TGTGCCACCAGCACGAAGAGACAGGGGAGGGCTTTCTTT
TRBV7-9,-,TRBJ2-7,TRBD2,CASSPRGLAGVEQYF,TGTGCCAGCAGCCCTCGAGGACTAGCGGGAGTGGAGCAGTACTTC
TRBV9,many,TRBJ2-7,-,CASSVGGGRNYEQYF,TGTGCCAGCAGCGTAGGAGGCGGCCGTAATTACGAGCAGTACTTC
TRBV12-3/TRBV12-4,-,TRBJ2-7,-,CASMGNYSYEQYF,TGTGCCAGCATGGGAAATTACTCCTACGAGCAGTACTTC
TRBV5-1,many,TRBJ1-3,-,CASSPGIGNTIYF,TGCGCCAGCAGCCCCGGGATAGGAAACACCATATATTTT
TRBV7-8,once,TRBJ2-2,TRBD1,CASSPRRQGPSTGELFF,TGTGCCAGCAGCCCCCGGAGACAGGGGCCCTCCACCGGGGAGCTGTTTTTT
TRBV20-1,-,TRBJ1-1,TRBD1,CSAMTGFTEAFF,TGCAGTGCTATGACAGGGTTCACTGAAGCTTTCTTT
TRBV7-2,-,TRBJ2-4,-,CASSLGWGRSKNIQYF,TGTGCCAGCAGCTTAGGTTGGGGTCGAAGCAAAAACATTCAGTACTTC
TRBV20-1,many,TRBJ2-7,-,CSARDPLVSMAYEQYF,TGCAGTGCTAGAGATCCCCTAGTGTCAATGGCCTACGAGCAGTACTTC
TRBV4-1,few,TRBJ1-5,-,CASSQDWGKQDQPQHF,TGCGCCAGCAGCCAAGATTGGGGGAAACAGGATCAGCCCCAGCATTTT